The entry that follows covers one T cell receptor beta chain sequence. The data were obtained in a study of blood T cell repertoires in COVID-19. Study overall: Donors in the United States, Italy and Spain gave samples during acute or convalescent COVID-19. The cDNA or gDNA used as material had been derived from T cells, B-cell-depleted T cells, or PBMCs.

Some clones are missing from TCRdb's copy, which holds only in-frame ones; the method was immunoSEQ multiplex PCR. This table holds fewer than 250,000 clones, about 91% found once. V shed 11 bases and J shed 8 bases, with 12 bases lying between them. Germline-derived CDR1 and CDR2 are ENHRY and SYGVKD. The CDR3 is 11 amino acids. This study enrolled people aged roughly 18 to 100 from roughly 22 US geographic areas. Cohorts were determined from participant-reported clinical history. This chain connects TRBV10-3 to TRBJ1-4; possible D gene TRBD1, 6 bases. This receptor was taken from a woman younger than 45 with acute COVID-19. Sequencing was performed on PBMCs or T cells enriched from blood (not recorded which). The CDR3 sequence: CAVGTPEKLFF. The CDR3 region has the DNA TGTGCCGTCGGGACACCCGAAAAACTGTTTTTT.